The text below deals with one T cell receptor beta chain. Its antigen is currently unknown. The sample originates from a study of shared clonotypes between healthy human individuals. The data were produced by immunoSEQ multiplex PCR, yet TCRdb's version contains in-frame clones alone and is incomplete. The sample gives hundreds of thousands of clones, about 78% of which show up once; 1.8% is in the top ten. The study, taken as a whole, reports: Shared clonotypes: about 4.6% naive CD4, roughly 3.5% naive CD8, roughly 2.2% memory CD4, 0.4% to 0.45% memory CD8.

The V gene's germline CDR1 is SGHRS and CDR2 YFSETQ. The CDR3 runs to 16 residues. The trim removed 0 bases at V and 5 bases at J, leaving 9 bases unmatched. Sequenced: memory CD4+ T cells sorted from blood. Subset of the sample: CD45RA-negative fraction. This receptor was taken from a woman in her twenties or thirties in good health. The chain joins TRBV5-1 to TRBJ2-5; 8 nucleotides line up with TRBD2. CDR3 amino acids: CASSLVNGLALETQYF. CDR3 nucleotide sequence: TGCGCCAGCAGCTTGGTTAACGGACTAGCTCTGGAGACCCAGTACTTC.